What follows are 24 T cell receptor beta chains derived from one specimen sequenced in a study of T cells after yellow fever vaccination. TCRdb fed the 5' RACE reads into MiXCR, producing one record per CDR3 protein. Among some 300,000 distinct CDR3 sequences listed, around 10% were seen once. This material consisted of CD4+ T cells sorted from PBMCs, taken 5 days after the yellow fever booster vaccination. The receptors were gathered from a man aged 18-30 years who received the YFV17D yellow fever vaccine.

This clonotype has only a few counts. The CDR3 loop reads CASSPTSTGAGGSGDTQYF. CDR3 nucleotides: TGTGCCAGCAGCCCAACCTCGACGGGTGCGGGGGGGTCGGGAGATACGCAGTATTTT. The chain is built from TRBV7-8 and TRBJ2-3; 9 bases line up with TRBD2. CDR1 and CDR2 (germline): SGHVS, FQNEAQ. The CDR3 sequence is 19 residues long. The J segment lost 5 bases and the V segment lost 5 bases, leaving 20 bases of the junction unmatched.

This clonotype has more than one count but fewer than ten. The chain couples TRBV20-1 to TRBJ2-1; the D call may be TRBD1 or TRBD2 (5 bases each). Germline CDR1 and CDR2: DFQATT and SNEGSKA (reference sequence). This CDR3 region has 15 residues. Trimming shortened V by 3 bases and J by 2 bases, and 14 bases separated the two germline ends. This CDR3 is CSARLAGTPYNEQFF. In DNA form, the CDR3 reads TGCAGTGCTAGGTTAGCAGGGACCCCCTACAATGAGCAGTTCTTC.

The CDR3 coding sequence is TGCAGTGCTCCCGACAGGGTTGGTGAAAAACTGTTTTTT. Amino acids: CSAPDRVGEKLFF. The J gene is TRBJ1-4, the V gene TRBV20-1; 7 positions match TRBD1. V shed 5 bases, J shed 7 bases, and the junction held 7 bases outside the gene matches. There are 13 residues in the CDR3. Germline V CDR1 and CDR2: DFQATT, SNEGSKA (reference sequence).

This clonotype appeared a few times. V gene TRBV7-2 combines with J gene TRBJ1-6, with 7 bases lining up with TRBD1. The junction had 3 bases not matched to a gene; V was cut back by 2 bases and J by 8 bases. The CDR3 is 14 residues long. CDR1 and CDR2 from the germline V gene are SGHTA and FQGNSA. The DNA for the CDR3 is TGTGCCAGCAGCTTACCGGGACAGCATTCACCCCTCCACTTT. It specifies CASSLPGQHSPLHF. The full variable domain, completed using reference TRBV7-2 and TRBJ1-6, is GAGVSQSPSNKVTEKGKDVELRCDPISGHTALYWYRQSLGQGLEFLIYFQGNSAPDKSGLPSDRFSAERTGGSVSTLTIQRTQQEDSAVYLCASSLPGQHSPLHFGNGTRLTVT.

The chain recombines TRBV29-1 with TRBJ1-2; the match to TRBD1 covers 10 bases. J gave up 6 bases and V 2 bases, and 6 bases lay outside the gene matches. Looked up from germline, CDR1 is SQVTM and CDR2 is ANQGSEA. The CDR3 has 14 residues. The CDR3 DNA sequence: TGCAGCGTTGAAAAGACAGGGGGCGGCAATGGCTACACCTTC. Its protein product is CSVEKTGGGNGYTF.

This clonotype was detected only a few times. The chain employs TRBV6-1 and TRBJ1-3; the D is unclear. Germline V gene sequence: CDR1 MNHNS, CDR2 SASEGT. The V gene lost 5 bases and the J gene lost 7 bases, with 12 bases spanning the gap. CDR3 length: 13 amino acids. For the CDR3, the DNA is TGTGCCAGCAGTAACGACGGACTGAACACCATATATTTT. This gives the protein CASSNDGLNTIYF.

The CDR3 reads CASMVGDILGTEAFF. The CDR3 coding sequence is TGCGCCAGCATGGTGGGGGACATCCTAGGGACTGAAGCTTTCTTT. The rearrangement joins TRBV5-1 to TRBJ1-1, with D possibly being TRBD1 (6 bases). This CDR3 region has 15 residues. V lost 6 bases and J lost 5, with 20 bases in between. Per the germline V gene, CDR1 is SGHRS and CDR2 is YFSETQ. Looking up the rest from reference TRBV5-1 and TRBJ1-1 gives the full variable domain: KAGVTQTPRYLIKTRGQQVTLSCSPISGHRSVSWYQQTPGQGLQFLFEYFSETQRNKGNFPGRFSGRQFSNSRSEMNVSTLELGDSALYLCASMVGDILGTEAFFGQGTRLTVV.

CDR3 nucleotide sequence: TGCGCCAGCAGCTTACTGGAGGGGGGCACTGAAGCTTTCTTT. Translated: CASSLLEGGTEAFF. This chain links TRBV5-1 with TRBJ1-1, with TRBD1 as a possible D gene (6 bases). CDR1 and CDR2 from the germline V gene are SGHRS and YFSETQ. This CDR3 region has 14 residues. V dropped 2 bases and J dropped 4 bases, with 12 bases sitting between them.

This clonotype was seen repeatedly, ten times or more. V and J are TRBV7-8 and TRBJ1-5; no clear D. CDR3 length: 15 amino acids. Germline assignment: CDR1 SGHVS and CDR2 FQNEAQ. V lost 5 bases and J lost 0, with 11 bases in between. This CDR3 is CASSPLWDSNQPQHF. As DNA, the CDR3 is TGTGCCAGCAGCCCCCTATGGGATAGCAATCAGCCCCAGCATTTT.

CDR3 sequence: CASSARLIQGDEQFF. In DNA form, the CDR3 reads TGTGCCAGCAGCGCCCGTCTAATACAAGGGGATGAGCAGTTCTTC. The chain recombines TRBV7-2 with TRBJ2-1, with D maybe TRBD1 (5 bases). Trimming took off 5 bases at V and 8 bases at J, with 19 bases between the two ends. The CDR3 runs to 15 residues. CDR1 and CDR2 (germline): SGHTA, FQGNSA.

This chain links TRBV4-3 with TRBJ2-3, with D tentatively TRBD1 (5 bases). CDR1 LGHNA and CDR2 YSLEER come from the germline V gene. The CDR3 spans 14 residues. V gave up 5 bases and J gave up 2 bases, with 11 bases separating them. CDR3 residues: CASSIRGYTDTQYF. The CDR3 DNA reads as TGCGCCAGCAGCATTAGGGGCTACACAGATACGCAGTATTTT.

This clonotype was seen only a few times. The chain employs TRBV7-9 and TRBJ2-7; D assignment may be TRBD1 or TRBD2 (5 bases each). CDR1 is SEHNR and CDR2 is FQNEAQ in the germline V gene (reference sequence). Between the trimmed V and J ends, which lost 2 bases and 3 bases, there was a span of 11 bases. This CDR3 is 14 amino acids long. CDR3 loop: CASSLFGANYEQYV. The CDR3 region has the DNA TGTGCCAGCAGCTTATTCGGGGCGAACTACGAGCAGTACGTC.

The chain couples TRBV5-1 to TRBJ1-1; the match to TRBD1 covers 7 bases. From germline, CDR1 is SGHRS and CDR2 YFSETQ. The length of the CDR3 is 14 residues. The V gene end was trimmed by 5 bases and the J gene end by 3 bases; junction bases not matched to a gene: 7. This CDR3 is CASSTDRVDTEAFF. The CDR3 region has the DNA TGCGCCAGCAGTACAGACAGGGTGGACACTGAAGCTTTCTTT.

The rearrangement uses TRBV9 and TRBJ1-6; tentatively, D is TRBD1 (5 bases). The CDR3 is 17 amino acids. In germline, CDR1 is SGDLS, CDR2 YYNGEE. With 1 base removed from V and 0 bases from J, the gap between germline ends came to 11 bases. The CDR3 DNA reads TGTGCCAGCAGCGTATGCAGGGTCAGCTCCTATAATTCACCCCTCCACTTT. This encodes CASSVCRVSSYNSPLHF.

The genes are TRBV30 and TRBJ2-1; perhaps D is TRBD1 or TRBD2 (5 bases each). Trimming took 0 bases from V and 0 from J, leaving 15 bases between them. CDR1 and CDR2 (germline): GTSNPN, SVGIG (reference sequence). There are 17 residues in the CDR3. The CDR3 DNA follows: TGTGCCTGGAGTGTACTCTCGGCAGGGAGCTCCTACAATGAGCAGTTCTTC. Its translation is CAWSVLSAGSSYNEQFF.

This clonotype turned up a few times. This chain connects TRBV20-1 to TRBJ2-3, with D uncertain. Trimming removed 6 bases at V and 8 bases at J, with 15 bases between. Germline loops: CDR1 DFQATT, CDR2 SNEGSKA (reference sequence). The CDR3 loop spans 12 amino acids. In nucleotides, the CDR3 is TGCAGTGCGCCGGCGACTGACCCTACGCAGTATTTT. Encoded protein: CSAPATDPTQYF.

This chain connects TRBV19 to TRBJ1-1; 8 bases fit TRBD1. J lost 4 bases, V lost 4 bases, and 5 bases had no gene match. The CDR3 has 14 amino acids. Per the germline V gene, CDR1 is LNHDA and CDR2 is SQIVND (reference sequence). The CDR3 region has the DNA TGTGCCAGTAGTACTCTCGACAGGGGCACTGAAGCTTTCTTT. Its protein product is CASSTLDRGTEAFF.

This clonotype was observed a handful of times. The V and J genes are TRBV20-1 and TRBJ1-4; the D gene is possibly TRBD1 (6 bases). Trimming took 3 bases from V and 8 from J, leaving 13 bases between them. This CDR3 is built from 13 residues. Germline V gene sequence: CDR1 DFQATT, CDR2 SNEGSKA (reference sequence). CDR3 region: CSASRQVVEKLFF. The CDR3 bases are TGCAGTGCTAGCCGACAGGTTGTAGAAAAACTGTTTTTT.

DNA of the CDR3: TGCAGTGCCCCCGTTTCCCGGAGAGATACGCAGTATTTT. Translated: CSAPVSRRDTQYF. V gene TRBV20-1 combines with J gene TRBJ2-3, with D uncertain. V was cut by 6 bases and J by 5 bases, with 15 bases left in between. The CDR3 loop spans 13 amino acids. Per the germline V gene, CDR1 is DFQATT and CDR2 is SNEGSKA (reference sequence).

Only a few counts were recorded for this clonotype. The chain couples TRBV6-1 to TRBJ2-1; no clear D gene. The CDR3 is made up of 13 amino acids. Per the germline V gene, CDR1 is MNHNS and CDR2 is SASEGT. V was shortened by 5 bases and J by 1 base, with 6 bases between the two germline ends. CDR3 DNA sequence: TGTGCCAGCAGTTGGTGGTCCTACAATGAGCAGTTCTTC. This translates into CASSWWSYNEQFF.

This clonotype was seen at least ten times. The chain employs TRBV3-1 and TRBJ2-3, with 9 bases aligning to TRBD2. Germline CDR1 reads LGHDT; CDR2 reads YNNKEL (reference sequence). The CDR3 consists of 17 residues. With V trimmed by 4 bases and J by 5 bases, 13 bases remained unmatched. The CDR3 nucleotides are TGTGCCAGCAGCCTCACCAGACTAGCGGAGGGTATAGATACGCAGTATTTT. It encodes CASSLTRLAEGIDTQYF.

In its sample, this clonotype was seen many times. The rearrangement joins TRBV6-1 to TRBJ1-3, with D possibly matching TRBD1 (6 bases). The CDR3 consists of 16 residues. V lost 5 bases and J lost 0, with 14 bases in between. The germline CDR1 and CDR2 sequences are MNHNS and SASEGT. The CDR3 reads CASSRQEVFSGNTIYF. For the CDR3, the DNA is TGTGCCAGCAGTCGACAGGAGGTCTTCTCTGGAAACACCATATATTTT.

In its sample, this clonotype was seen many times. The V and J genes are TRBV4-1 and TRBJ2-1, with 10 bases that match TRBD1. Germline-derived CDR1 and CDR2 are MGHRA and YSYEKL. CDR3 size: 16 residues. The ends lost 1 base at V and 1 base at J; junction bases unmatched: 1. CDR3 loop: CASSQGTGGSYNEQFF. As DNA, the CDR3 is TGCGCCAGCAGCCAAGGGACAGGGGGATCCTACAATGAGCAGTTCTTC.

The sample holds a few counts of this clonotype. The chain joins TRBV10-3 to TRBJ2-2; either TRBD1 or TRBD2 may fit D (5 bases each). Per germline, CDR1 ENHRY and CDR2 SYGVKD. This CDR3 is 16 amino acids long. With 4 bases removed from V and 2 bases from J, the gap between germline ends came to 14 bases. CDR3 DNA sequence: TGTGCCATCAGTGTCATGGGACCCGTAAACACCGGGGAGCTGTTTTTT. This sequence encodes CAISVMGPVNTGELFF.